This T cell receptor (beta chain) was sequenced for a study of blood T cells in healthy people across ages. The study's findings and limits: Aged donors had fewer naive CD4+ cells and lower diversity than long-lived donors.

The authors drew about 10 milliliters of peripheral blood from each donor. This clonotype was counted only a few times. The target antigen is unknown. The second PCR ran roughly 7 to 12 cycles with a sample-barcoded 5' primer and J-beta primers. TCRdb reprocessed the 5' RACE reads with MiXCR, giving one entry per CDR3 protein. The table shows some 760,000 distinct CDR3 sequences, with about 25% occurring only once. This CDR3 contains 14 residues. CDR1 and CDR2 (germline): SGHRS, YFSETQ. V gave up 1 base and J gave up 4 bases, with 10 bases separating them. A further study also used this sample, focusing on T cells of mothers and their children.

Material: blood. The rearrangement links TRBV5-1 to TRBJ2-3, with D possibly being TRBD2 (5 bases). The origin of this receptor is a boy younger than 18 in good health. Here the CDR3 reads CASSLNGVADTQYF. CDR3 bases: TGCGCCAGCAGCTTGAACGGGGTGGCAGATACGCAGTATTTT.